This entry is about one T cell receptor beta chain. Its antigen is not known. The source of the sample is a study of metastatic and nonmetastatic thyroid tumors. On the study more broadly: The authors compared repertoires across blood and tumor or nodule tissue from malignant and benign thyroid patients.

None of the patients had undergone any treatment ahead of thyroid surgery. Whole-study results and caveats: TCR beta diversity was reportedly significantly higher in malignant thyroid tumors than benign nodules, in blood and tumor.

Study processing details: Differences in CDR3 between clinicopathological groups were drawn on to build a classifier intended to discriminate distant-metastatic papillary thyroid cancer patients. MiXCR was used by TCRdb to re-call the PCR reads. These V and J calls rely on TCRdb rather than the paper's analysis. The table includes 15,000 to 20,000 clones, 37% detected once. In germline, CDR1 is DFQATT, CDR2 SNEGSKA (reference sequence). V trimming: 3 bases; J trimming: 3 bases; junction bases outside the gene matches: 5. The CDR3 consists of 15 residues. The sequence was obtained from a female donor with papillary thyroid cancer or a benign thyroid nodule (not recorded which). Some clones in this sample may be carry-over from other donors' samples. The source material was tumor tissue. This chain connects TRBV20-1 to TRBJ2-1; 10 bases are shared with TRBD2. The CDR3 loop reads CSASGRTSGYNEQFF. The DNA for the CDR3 is TGCAGTGCTAGTGGGAGGACTAGCGGCTACAATGAGCAGTTCTTC.